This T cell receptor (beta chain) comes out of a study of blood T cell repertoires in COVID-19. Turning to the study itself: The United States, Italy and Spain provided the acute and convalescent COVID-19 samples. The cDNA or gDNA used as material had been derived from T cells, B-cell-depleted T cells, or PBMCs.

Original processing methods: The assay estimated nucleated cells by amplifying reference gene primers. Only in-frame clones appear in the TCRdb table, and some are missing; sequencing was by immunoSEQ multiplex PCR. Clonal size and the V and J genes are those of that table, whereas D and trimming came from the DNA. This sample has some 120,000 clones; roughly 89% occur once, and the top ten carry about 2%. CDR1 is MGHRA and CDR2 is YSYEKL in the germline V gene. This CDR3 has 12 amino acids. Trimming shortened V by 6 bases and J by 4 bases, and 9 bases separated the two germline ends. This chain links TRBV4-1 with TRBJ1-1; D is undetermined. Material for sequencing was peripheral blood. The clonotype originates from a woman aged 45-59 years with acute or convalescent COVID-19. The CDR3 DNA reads TGCGCCAGCAGGGGCTGGGCCACTGAAGCTTTCTTT. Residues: CASRGWATEAFF.